Shown below are 24 T cell receptor beta chains from a single sample sequenced in a study of identical twins. Via MiXCR, TCRdb re-called the 5' RACE reads, giving one row per CDR3 protein. The table has some 440,000 distinct CDR3 sequences, more than 20% seen once; the top ten hold 2.9%. The sample was also linked to a second study, of T cells expressing NK-cell markers.

The specimen was CD4+ T cells sorted from blood. Receptor source: a woman under 30 in good health.

This clonotype was observed a few times. This rearrangement joins TRBV7-8 to TRBJ2-7, with D unresolved. Germline V gene lookup returns CDR1 SGHVS and CDR2 FQNEAQ. Trimming stripped 2 bases from V and 0 bases from J, with 11 bases between. The CDR3 length is 15 residues. The DNA of the CDR3 is TGTGCCAGCAGCTTACTATGGCGAGCCTCCTACGAGCAGTACTTC. Translated, it gives CASSLLWRASYEQYF.

This clonotype was detected only a few times. The chain joins TRBV20-1 to TRBJ1-6, with 7 nucleotides matching TRBD1. V lost 4 bases and J lost 4; bases outside the gene matches: 7. This CDR3 comprises 15 residues. The germline gives CDR1 DFQATT, CDR2 SNEGSKA (reference sequence). CDR3 bases: TGCAGTGCTACGACAGGGCTCGGGTATAATTCACCCCTCCACTTT. It codes for CSATTGLGYNSPLHF.

This chain links TRBV6-2 or TRBV6-3 with TRBJ2-1; D uncertain. In germline, CDR1 is MNHEY, CDR2 SVGEGT. There are 12 residues in the CDR3. Trimming shortened V by 7 bases and J by 9 bases, and 13 bases separated the two germline ends. The chain's CDR3 is CASTPRGGEQFF. In DNA form, the CDR3 reads TGTGCCAGCACGCCGCGAGGCGGTGAGCAGTTCTTC.

The chain carries TRBV7-2 and TRBJ2-1; D is possibly TRBD1 (5 bases). V gave up 7 bases and J gave up 6 bases, with 13 bases separating them. Germline CDR1 is SGHTA and CDR2 is FQGNSA. The CDR3 is made up of 13 amino acids. For the CDR3, the DNA is TGTGCCAGCACCCCTACTCAGGGCAATGAGCAGTTCTTC. It specifies CASTPTQGNEQFF.

The chain couples TRBV24-1 to TRBJ2-2; a possible D gene is TRBD1 (5 bases). CDR1 and CDR2 (germline): KGHDR, SFDVKD. The CDR3 extends over 14 amino acids. The V and J ends lost 7 bases and 2 bases respectively, with 10 bases between them. The CDR3 DNA follows: TGTGCCACCAGGGGGCCAGGTAACACCGGGGAGCTGTTTTTT. Protein product: CATRGPGNTGELFF.

This clonotype was seen a handful of times. The genes are TRBV12-3 or TRBV12-4 and TRBJ1-6, with D perhaps matching TRBD1 (6 bases). The CDR3 consists of 13 residues. V was pared by 10 bases and J by 5 bases, with 12 bases between. The CDR3: CATRRGNNSPLHF. In DNA, the CDR3 is TGTGCCACCCGAAGGGGGAATAATTCACCCCTCCACTTT.

The V call is TRBV27, the J call TRBJ1-2; D not certain. Trimming took off 6 bases at V and 6 bases at J, with 14 bases between the two ends. CDR1 is MNHEY and CDR2 is SMNVEV in the germline V gene (reference sequence). The CDR3 is made up of 13 amino acids. The CDR3 spells CASSQLGGNGYTF. The CDR3 DNA reads TGTGCCAGCAGCCAACTGGGTGGGAATGGCTACACCTTC.

The chain uses TRBV6-5 and TRBJ2-7; TRBD1 agrees at 8 bases. CDR3 length: 16 amino acids. Trimming at V came to 2 bases and at J to 5 bases, leaving 11 bases not matched to a gene. Germline CDR1 and CDR2: MNHEY and SVGAGI. DNA of the CDR3: TGTGCCAGCAGTTACGGGGACAGGATAAGACCGAACGAGCAGTACTTC. Its translation is CASSYGDRIRPNEQYF.

In this sample, this clonotype turned up a few times. The chain links TRBV4-3 to TRBJ2-5; 9 nucleotides agree with TRBD2. Looked up from germline, CDR1 is LGHNA and CDR2 is YSLEER. The V and J ends lost 4 bases and 5 bases, in that order; junction bases with no gene match: 8. The CDR3 length is 15 residues. DNA of the CDR3: TGCGCCAGCAGCCGGAGCGGGAGGATAGGGGAGACCCAGTACTTC. It specifies CASSRSGRIGETQYF.

This clonotype showed up just a few times. The genes are TRBV2 and TRBJ1-1; no firm D call. The CDR3 has 13 residues. Looked up from germline, CDR1 is SNHLY and CDR2 is FYNNEI. Trimming cost V 2 bases and J 4 bases, with 8 bases left between them. CDR3 loop: CASSESQVTEAFF. In DNA form, the CDR3 reads TGTGCCAGCAGTGAAAGTCAGGTCACTGAAGCTTTCTTT.

The chain carries TRBV7-2 and TRBJ2-3, with D possibly TRBD2 on 5 matching bases. The V end was cut by 6 bases, the J end by 1 base, with 14 bases between. Germline V lookup: CDR1 SGHTA, CDR2 FQGNSA. This CDR3 region has 15 residues. This CDR3 reads CASRRSAARTDTQYF. In DNA form, the CDR3 reads TGTGCCAGCAGGCGTTCAGCGGCCCGCACAGATACGCAGTATTTT.

The gene calls are TRBV5-1 and TRBJ2-1; D assignment may be TRBD1 or TRBD2 (6 bases each). The ends were cut back, 3 bases at V and 5 bases at J, with 12 bases in the middle. This CDR3 contains 14 residues. Germline loops: CDR1 SGHRS, CDR2 YFSETQ. The CDR3 loop reads CASSYSGADNEQFF. CDR3 in DNA: TGCGCCAGCAGCTACTCGGGGGCCGACAATGAGCAGTTCTTC.

This clonotype occurred many times. The genes are TRBV13 and TRBJ2-7; D is possibly TRBD1 or TRBD2 (5 bases each). V was cut by 5 bases and J by 3 bases, with 8 bases left in between. Germline values: CDR1 PRHDT, CDR2 FYEKMQ (reference sequence). The CDR3 is 12 residues long. Written as DNA, the CDR3 is TGTGCCAGCAGCCGGGACGGCTACGAGCAGTACTTC. Amino acids: CASSRDGYEQYF. The full variable domain, its missing parts supplied by reference TRBV13 and TRBJ2-7, is AAGVIQSPRHLIKEKRETATLKCYPIPRHDTVYWYQQGPGQDPQFLISFYEKMQSDKGSIPDRFSAQQFSDYHSELNMSSLELGDSALYFCASSRDGYEQYFGPGTRLTVT.

The chain uses TRBV6-5 and TRBJ2-1; maybe TRBD1 (5 bases). V was cut by 4 bases and J by 0 bases, with 10 bases left in between. Germline CDR1 and CDR2: MNHEY and SVGAGI. The CDR3 consists of 15 residues. The CDR3 DNA sequence: TGTGCCAGCAGTTTTTCACAGGCCTCCTACAATGAGCAGTTCTTC. Amino acids: CASSFSQASYNEQFF.

The chain is built from TRBV5-4 and TRBJ2-1, with D possibly TRBD2 on 5 matching bases. V dropped 4 bases and J dropped 6 bases, with 17 bases sitting between them. The CDR3 length is 15 residues. CDR1 and CDR2 (germline): SGHNT, YYREEE (reference sequence). The CDR3 DNA reads as TGTGCCAGCAGCCTCATAGGAACGAGGGTCAATGAGCAGTTCTTC. Amino acid sequence: CASSLIGTRVNEQFF.

The chain uses TRBV7-3 and TRBJ1-2; 8 positions agree with TRBD1. The germline gives CDR1 SGHTA, CDR2 FQGTGA. V lost 2 bases and J lost 8; bases outside the gene matches: 10. The CDR3 is 15 residues long. The CDR3 nucleotides read TGTGCCAGCAGCTTAGGGCAGGGGGCGCCAGGAGGCTACACCTTC. Translation: CASSLGQGAPGGYTF.

This clonotype was found a few times. V gene TRBV10-3 combines with J gene TRBJ1-2; tentative D call: TRBD1 (6 bases). The CDR3 covers 15 residues. Trimming removed 8 bases from V and 7 bases from J, with 23 bases in between. The germline V gene has CDR1 ENHRY and CDR2 SYGVKD. The chain's CDR3 is CAIRLPTGTSSGYTF. The DNA of the CDR3 is TGTGCCATCCGATTACCTACAGGGACTTCTTCTGGCTACACCTTC.

The chain employs TRBV10-1 and TRBJ2-7; 8 bases fit TRBD1. V shed 4 bases and J 2 bases; nucleotides not matched to a gene: 7. Germline V gene lookup returns CDR1 WNHNN and CDR2 SYGVQD (reference sequence). There are 15 residues in the CDR3. CDR3 DNA: TGCGCCAGCAGTGGTAGACAGGGGCCGGCCTACGAGCAGTACTTC. This sequence encodes CASSGRQGPAYEQYF.

This clonotype was detected only a few times. The chain uses TRBV3-1 and TRBJ2-7; TRBD1 might be the D (6 bases). Germline CDR1 reads LGHDT; CDR2 reads YNNKEL (reference sequence). The CDR3 sequence is 14 residues long. V lost 1 base to trimming and J lost 3 bases, with 10 bases between them. The CDR3 loop is CASSQGDIHYEQYF. CDR3 coding DNA: TGTGCCAGCAGCCAAGGGGACATCCACTACGAGCAGTACTTC.

The V and J genes are TRBV29-1 and TRBJ2-2, with D possibly being TRBD2 (5 bases). Deletions cut 5 bases from V and 2 bases from J, with 9 bases between. The CDR3 extends over 13 amino acids. Germline lookup yields CDR1 SQVTM and CDR2 ANQGSEA. CDR3 coding DNA: TGCAGCGTTCTGACGGGAAACACCGGGGAGCTGTTTTTT. Its protein product is CSVLTGNTGELFF.

This clonotype was detected many times. The chain is built from TRBV20-1 and TRBJ2-7; D tentatively reads TRBD1 or TRBD2 (5 bases each). V lost 4 bases to trimming and J lost 11 bases, with 18 bases between them. CDR1 and CDR2 from the germline V gene are DFQATT and SNEGSKA (reference sequence). CDR3 length equals 12 residues. DNA of the CDR3: TGCAGTGCTACTACTTGGGACGGCTTAAAGTACTTC. This gives the protein CSATTWDGLKYF.

This clonotype was seen more than once but under ten times. This chain uses TRBV7-3 with TRBJ2-1, with D perhaps TRBD1 or TRBD2 (6 bases each). Germline V gene lookup returns CDR1 SGHTA and CDR2 FQGTGA. V lost 1 base and J 8 bases, leaving 15 bases between the germline ends. CDR3 size: 15 residues. CDR3 coding DNA: TGTGCCAGCAGCTTAAGGGGGGCTGATACACATGAGCAGTTCTTC. Translated: CASSLRGADTHEQFF. The whole variable domain, filled in from reference TRBV7-3 and TRBJ2-1, reads GAGVSQTPSNKVTEKGKYVELRCDPISGHTALYWYRQSLGQGPEFLIYFQGTGAADDSGLPNDRFFAVRPEGSVSTLKIQRTERGDSAVYLCASSLRGADTHEQFFGPGTRLTVL.

The CDR3 bases are TGTGCCAGCAGATACAGGTTCGGTTTAACGAACACTGAAGCTTTCTTT. It codes for CASRYRFGLTNTEAFF. The chain is built from TRBV6-5 and TRBJ1-1; the D gene is possibly TRBD1 (5 bases). Looked up from germline, CDR1 is MNHEY and CDR2 is SVGAGI. Trimming left V 6 bases short and J 1 base short, with 18 bases between. The CDR3 loop spans 16 amino acids.

This chain joins TRBV20-1 and TRBJ2-2; D remains unclear. V lost 3 bases, J lost 8 bases, and 10 bases lay in between. CDR1 DFQATT and CDR2 SNEGSKA come from the germline V gene (reference sequence). The length of the CDR3 is 12 residues. The CDR3 DNA reads TGCAGTGCTAGCGGCCAACTAGGGGAGCTGTTTTTT. Translated, it gives CSASGQLGELFF.